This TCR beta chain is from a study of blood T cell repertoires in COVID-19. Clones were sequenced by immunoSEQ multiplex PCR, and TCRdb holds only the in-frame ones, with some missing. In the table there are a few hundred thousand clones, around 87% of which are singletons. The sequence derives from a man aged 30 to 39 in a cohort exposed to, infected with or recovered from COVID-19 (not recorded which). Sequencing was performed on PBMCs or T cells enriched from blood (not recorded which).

The CDR3 reads CASSFLAGDDGELFF. As DNA, the CDR3 is TGTGCCAGCAGTTTCCTGGCAGGGGATGACGGGGAGCTGTTTTTT. This rearrangement joins TRBV27 to TRBJ2-2, with TRBD1 as a possible D gene (6 bases). V was shortened by 3 bases and J by 7 bases, with 15 bases between the two germline ends. The CDR3 runs 15 residues. Germline assignment: CDR1 MNHEY and CDR2 SMNVEV (reference sequence).